Only a few counts were recorded for the clone carrying this T cell receptor (beta chain). What it binds is unknown. The CDR3 contains 15 residues. Trimming took off 4 bases at V and 4 bases at J, with 16 bases between the two ends. Germline CDR1 and CDR2: LNHDA and SQIVND (reference sequence). Stated treatment: randomized to nivolumab then ipilimumab (arm A) or the reverse (arm B). This entry belongs to a study of sequential checkpoint blockade in melanoma. In the study overall: Arm A got nivolumab then ipilimumab; arm B the reverse, 1:1. Both treatment sequences were followed by maintenance nivolumab. About 88 pretreatment tumor DNA samples were TCRβ immunosequenced. General observations from the study: Response in arm A was associated with pretreatment TIL clonality.

Produced via immunoSEQ multiplex PCR; TCRdb's table is partial and in-frame only. The data contain about 9,500 clones, roughly 23% of them singletons. The sequence derives from a human donor with melanoma. Sequenced here: tumor tissue (inferred from file names), sampled from a patient given nivolumab and ipilimumab in sequence. J is TRBJ1-1 and V is TRBV19, with D possibly matching TRBD1 (5 bases). The CDR3 loop is CASSKGRAGITEAFF. The DNA of the CDR3 is TGTGCCAGTAGTAAGGGCAGGGCAGGGATCACTGAAGCTTTCTTT.